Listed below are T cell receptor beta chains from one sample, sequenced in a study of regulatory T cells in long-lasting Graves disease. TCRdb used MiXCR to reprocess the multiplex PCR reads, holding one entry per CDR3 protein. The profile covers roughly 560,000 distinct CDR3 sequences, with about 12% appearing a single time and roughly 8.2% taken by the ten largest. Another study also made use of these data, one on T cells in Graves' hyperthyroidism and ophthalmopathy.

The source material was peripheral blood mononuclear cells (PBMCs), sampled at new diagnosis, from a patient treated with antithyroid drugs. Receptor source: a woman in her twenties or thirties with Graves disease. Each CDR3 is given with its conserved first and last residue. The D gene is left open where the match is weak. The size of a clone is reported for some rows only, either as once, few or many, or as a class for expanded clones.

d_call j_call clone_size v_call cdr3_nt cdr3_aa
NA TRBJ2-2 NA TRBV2 TGTGCCAGCAGTGATTTAGGGGATTCCCCGGTCGACACCGGGGAGCTGTTTTTT CASSDLGDSPVDTGELFF
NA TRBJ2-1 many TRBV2 TGTGCCAGCATTGGAATAAGTACCAATGAGCAGTTCTTC CASIGISTNEQFF
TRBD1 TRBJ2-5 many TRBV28 TGTGCCAGCAGTTTACCGACAGGGGAGACCCAGTACTTC CASSLPTGETQYF
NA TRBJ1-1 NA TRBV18 TGTGCCAGCTCACCACCTAGCAGGACTGAAGCTTTCTTT CASSPPSRTEAFF
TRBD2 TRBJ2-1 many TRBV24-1 TGTGCCACCAGTGACCGACTAGCGGGGGCCAATGAGCAGTTCTTC CATSDRLAGANEQFF
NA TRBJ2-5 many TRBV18 TGTGCCAGCTCACGGGACGTTGGGGACCAAGAGACCCAGTACTTC CASSRDVGDQETQYF
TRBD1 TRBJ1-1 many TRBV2 TGTGCCAGCAGTCCCGGACAGGGAGACACTGAAGCTTTCTTT CASSPGQGDTEAFF
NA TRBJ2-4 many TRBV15 TGTGCCACCAGCAGAGATCGGGCAGGGGTGAACATTCAGTACTTC CATSRDRAGVNIQYF
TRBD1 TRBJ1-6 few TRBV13 TGTGCCAGCAGCTTCAACTTTGGACAGGAGAATAATTCACCCCTCCACTTT CASSFNFGQENNSPLHF
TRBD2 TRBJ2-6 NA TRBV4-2 TGTGCCAGCAGCCAAGAGGTAGCGGGAGGGGGGGCCAACGTCCTGACTTTC CASSQEVAGGGANVLTF
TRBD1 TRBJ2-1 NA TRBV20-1 TGCAGTGTTCCGGGACAGGGCGTCGTTGAGCAGTTCTTC CSVPGQGVVEQFF